The T cell receptor (beta chain) under discussion was sequenced for a study of CD8 T cells in ankylosing spondylitis. Broader study findings: Characteristic, it appeared, of ankylosing spondylitis blood was a TCR beta motif of about eight highly homologous variants.

This clonotype was counted many times. Its antigen is as yet unknown. TCRdb itself ran the 5' RACE reads through MiXCR, one entry per CDR3 protein. The table records some 240,000 distinct CDR3 sequences, 7% to 8% of them present only once. The receptor's source is a male donor with ankylosing spondylitis. Input material: blood, either unsorted or a sorted T cell fraction (not recorded which).

The CDR3 spells CASSLGGLKGRIYEQYF. The CDR3 DNA reads TGCGCCAGCAGCTTGGGCGGCCTGAAGGGACGGATATACGAGCAGTACTTC. The rearrangement uses TRBV5-1 and TRBJ2-7; D may match TRBD1 or TRBD2 (5 bases each). Trimming stripped 0 bases from V and 4 bases from J, with 20 bases between. CDR1 is SGHRS and CDR2 is YFSETQ in the germline V gene. The CDR3 runs 17 residues.